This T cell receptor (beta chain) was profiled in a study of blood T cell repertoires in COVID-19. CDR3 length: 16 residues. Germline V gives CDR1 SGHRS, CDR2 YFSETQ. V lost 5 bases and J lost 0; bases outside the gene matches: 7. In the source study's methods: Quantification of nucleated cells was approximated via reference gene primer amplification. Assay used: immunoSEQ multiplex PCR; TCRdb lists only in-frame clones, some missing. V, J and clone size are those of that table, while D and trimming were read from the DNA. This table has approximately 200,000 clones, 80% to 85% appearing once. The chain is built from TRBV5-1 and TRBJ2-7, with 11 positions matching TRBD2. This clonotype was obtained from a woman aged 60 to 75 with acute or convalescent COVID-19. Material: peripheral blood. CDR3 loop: CASRGGGLADSYEQYF. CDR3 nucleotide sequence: TGCGCCAGCAGAGGGGGGGGACTAGCGGACTCCTACGAGCAGTACTTC. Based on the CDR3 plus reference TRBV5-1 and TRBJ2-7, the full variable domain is KAGVTQTPRYLIKTRGQQVTLSCSPISGHRSVSWYQQTPGQGLQFLFEYFSETQRNKGNFPGRFSGRQFSNSRSEMNVSTLELGDSALYLCASRGGGLADSYEQYFGPGTRLTVT.